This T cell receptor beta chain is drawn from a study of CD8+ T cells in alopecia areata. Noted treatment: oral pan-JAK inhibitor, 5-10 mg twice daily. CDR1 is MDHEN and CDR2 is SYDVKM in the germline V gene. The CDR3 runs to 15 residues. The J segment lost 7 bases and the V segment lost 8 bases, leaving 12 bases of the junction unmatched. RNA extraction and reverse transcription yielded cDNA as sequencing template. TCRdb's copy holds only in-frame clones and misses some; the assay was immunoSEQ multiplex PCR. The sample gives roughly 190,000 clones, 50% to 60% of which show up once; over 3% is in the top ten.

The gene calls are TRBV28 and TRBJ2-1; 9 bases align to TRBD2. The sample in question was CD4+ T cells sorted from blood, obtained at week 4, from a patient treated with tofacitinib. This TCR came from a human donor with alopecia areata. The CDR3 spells CASGPPGTSRNEQFF. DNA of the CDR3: TGTGCCAGCGGACCCCCCGGGACTAGCAGGAATGAGCAGTTCTTC.